This TCR beta chain emerged from a study of blood T cell repertoires in COVID-19. Study information: Acute and convalescent COVID-19 specimens originated in the United States, Italy and Spain. The analysed material was cDNA or gDNA that came from T cells, B-cell-depleted T cells, or PBMCs.

Source study methods: Estimates of nucleated cell counts were drawn from the amplification of reference gene primers. Data came from immunoSEQ multiplex PCR; TCRdb stores just in-frame clones and leaves some out. For V, J and clone size, that table is used; D and trimming come from the DNA. This sample has about 120,000 clones; more than 75% occur once, and the top ten carry 3% to 5%. The source of this sequence is a man in his 60s with acute or convalescent COVID-19. Sequencing was performed on peripheral blood.

The CDR3 bases are TGTGCCAGCAGTTTTAGCGGGATAACTAGCACAGATACGCAGTATTTT. Translation gives CASSFSGITSTDTQYF. The rearrangement joins TRBV28 to TRBJ2-3, with TRBD2 matching 8 bases. V shed 3 bases, J shed 0 bases, and the junction held 5 bases outside the gene matches. CDR3 size: 16 residues. Germline V lookup: CDR1 MDHEN, CDR2 SYDVKM.